This TCR beta chain was documented in a study of T cell responses to AZD1222 COVID-19 vaccine. The study, taken as a whole, reports: Breadth and depth of Spike-specific TCRs rose after two AZD1222 doses. In all cases, repertoires were sampled only after the peak T cell response. White British donors predominated, females outnumbered males, and clonal diversity was possibly underestimated.

The CDR3 covers 13 residues. Germline CDR1 reads MGHDK; CDR2 reads SYGVNS. Trimming pared 6 bases from V and 8 bases from J, leaving 13 bases between. Profiling relied on immunoSEQ multiplex PCR, and the TCRdb table lists in-frame clones only, not all of them. The table lists 100,000 to 150,000 clones, 88% of them singletons. This clone was found once. What it binds is not known. The J gene is TRBJ1-4, the V gene TRBV25-1; D may be TRBD1 (6 bases). This TCR was sampled from an adult in good health. The source material was peripheral blood, sampled on day 0 of AZD1222 vaccination. DNA of the CDR3: TGTGCCAGCAGAGGGGGTCTGTGGGAAAAACTGTTTTTT. Encoded protein: CASRGGLWEKLFF.